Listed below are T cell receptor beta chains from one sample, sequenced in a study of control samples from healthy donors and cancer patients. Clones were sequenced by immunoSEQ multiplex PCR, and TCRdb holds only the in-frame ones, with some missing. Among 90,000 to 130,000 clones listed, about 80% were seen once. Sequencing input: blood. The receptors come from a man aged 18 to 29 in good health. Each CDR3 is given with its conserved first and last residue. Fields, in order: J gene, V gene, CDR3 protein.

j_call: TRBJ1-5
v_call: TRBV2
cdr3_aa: CASSGTGGGNQPQHF

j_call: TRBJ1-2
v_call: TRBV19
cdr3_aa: CASSIDRQGGGYTF

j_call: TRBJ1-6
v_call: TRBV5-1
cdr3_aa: CASSLATGATNSPLHF

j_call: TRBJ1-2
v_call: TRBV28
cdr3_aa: CASSLAGARIGGYTF

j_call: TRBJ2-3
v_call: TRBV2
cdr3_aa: CASSNGGRISTDTQYF

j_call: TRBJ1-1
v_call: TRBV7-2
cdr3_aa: CASSSQGQGNTEAFF

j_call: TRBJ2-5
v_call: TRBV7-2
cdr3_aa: CASSLAGAGTGVKTQYF

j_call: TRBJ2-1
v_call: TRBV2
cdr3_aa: CASSEDGGYYNEQFF

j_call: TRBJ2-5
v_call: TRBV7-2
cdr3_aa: CASRQAGGLKETQYF

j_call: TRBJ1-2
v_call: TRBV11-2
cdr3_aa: CASSRLRDQGIYGYTF

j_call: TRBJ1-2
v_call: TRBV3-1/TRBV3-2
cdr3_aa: CASTLGYRSNYGYTF

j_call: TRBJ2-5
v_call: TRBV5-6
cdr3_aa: CASSLWYSQETQYF

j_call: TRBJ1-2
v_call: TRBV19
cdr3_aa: CASPGRANYGYTF

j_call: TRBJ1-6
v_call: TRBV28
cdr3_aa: CASSFIGNSPLHF

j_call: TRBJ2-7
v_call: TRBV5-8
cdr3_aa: CASSWRPTGSSYEQYF

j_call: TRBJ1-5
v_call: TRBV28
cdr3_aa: CASSLQGSQPQHF

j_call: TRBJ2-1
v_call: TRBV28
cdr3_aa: CASSSTERISYNEQFF

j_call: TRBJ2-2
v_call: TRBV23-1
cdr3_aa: CASSQSLAGGNTGELFF

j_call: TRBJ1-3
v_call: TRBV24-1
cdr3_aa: CATHGRGYKAGNTIYF

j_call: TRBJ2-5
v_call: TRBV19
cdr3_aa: CASSITGDQETQYF

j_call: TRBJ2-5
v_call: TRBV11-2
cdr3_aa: CASSLGTGKETQYF

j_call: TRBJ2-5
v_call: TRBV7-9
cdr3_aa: CASSFLAKETQYF

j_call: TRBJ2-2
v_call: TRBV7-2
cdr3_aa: CASSLVGGANTGELFF

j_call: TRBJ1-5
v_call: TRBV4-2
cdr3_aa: CASSQEGEGGSNQPQHF

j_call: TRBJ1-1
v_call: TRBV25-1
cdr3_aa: CASSVLNTEAFF

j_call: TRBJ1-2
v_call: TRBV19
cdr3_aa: CASTDQNAGQGYTF

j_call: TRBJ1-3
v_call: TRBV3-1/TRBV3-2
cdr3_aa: CASSQDHRDFNTIYF

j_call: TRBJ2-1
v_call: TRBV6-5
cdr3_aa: CASRKTGITYNEQFF

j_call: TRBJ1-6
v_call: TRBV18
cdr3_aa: CASSPTGNSSPLHF

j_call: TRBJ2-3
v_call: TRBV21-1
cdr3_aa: CASLVTGEQDTQYF

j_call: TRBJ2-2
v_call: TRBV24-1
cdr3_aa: CATKTGTNTGELFF

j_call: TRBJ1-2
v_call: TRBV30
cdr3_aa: CAWSWGSSSYGYTF

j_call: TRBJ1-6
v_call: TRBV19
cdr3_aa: CASNRQGNSPLHF

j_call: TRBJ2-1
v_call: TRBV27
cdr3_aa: CASSRDRGYDNEQFF

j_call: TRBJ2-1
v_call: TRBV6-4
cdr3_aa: CASSDPPGIIEQFF

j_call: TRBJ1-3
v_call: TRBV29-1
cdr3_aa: CSVVTGGNTIYF

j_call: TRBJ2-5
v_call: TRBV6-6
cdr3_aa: CASSYPKGQKETQYF

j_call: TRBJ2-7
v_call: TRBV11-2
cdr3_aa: CASSTERGGRSHEQYF

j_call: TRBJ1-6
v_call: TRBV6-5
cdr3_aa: CASSYGTENSPLHF

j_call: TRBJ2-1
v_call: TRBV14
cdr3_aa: CASSQDEADREYNEQFF